The 29 T cell receptor beta chains in this list originate from one sample, sequenced in a study of blood T cell repertoires in COVID-19. TCRdb's copy holds only in-frame clones and misses some; the assay was immunoSEQ multiplex PCR. The data contain over 200,000 clones, 88% of them singletons. Sequencing was done on a sample of peripheral blood. The receptors derive from a human donor in a cohort sampled during active COVID-19.

The chain uses TRBV6-2 or TRBV6-3 and TRBJ2-7; tentatively, D is TRBD2 (5 bases). Germline V lookup: CDR1 MNHEY, CDR2 SVGEGT. Trimming took 2 bases from V and 6 from J, leaving 23 bases between them. The CDR3 is 17 amino acids. This CDR3 is CASSYPKSSRPRGEQYF. The CDR3 region has the DNA TGTGCCAGCAGTTACCCCAAATCTAGCAGACCCCGGGGCGAGCAGTACTTC.

The V gene is TRBV6-5, the J gene TRBJ1-5; D possibly corresponds to TRBD1 (5 bases). Germline lookup yields CDR1 MNHEY and CDR2 SVGAGI. Trimming left V 6 bases short and J 3 bases short, with 12 bases between. This CDR3 is built from 14 residues. CDR3: CASSPDSLNQPQHF. As DNA, the CDR3 is TGTGCCAGCAGCCCCGACAGCCTCAATCAGCCCCAGCATTTT.

This chain links TRBV7-2 with TRBJ2-5, with a tentative D call TRBD2 (5 bases). This CDR3 spans 15 amino acids. V lost 3 bases, J lost 2 bases, and 13 bases lay in between. Per germline, CDR1 SGHTA and CDR2 FQGNSA. The DNA of the CDR3 is TGTGCCAGCAGCTTCACAAGAGGGTATCAAGAGACCCAGTACTTC. Protein sequence: CASSFTRGYQETQYF.

Worth noting for this clone: At one of its ends the junction is not consistent with the germline gene, which may arise from a read error. The chain recombines TRBV7-2 with TRBJ2-7; TRBD2 agrees at 16 bases. CDR3 size: 15 residues. CDR1 and CDR2 from the germline V gene are SGHTA and FQGNSA. The CDR3 DNA follows: TGTGCCAGCAGCTTAGAGGGGACTAGCGGGAGGGCAGTAGACTTC. Its translation: CASSLEGTSGRAVDF.

This clone appeared a single time. The chain has TRBV28 and TRBJ2-7; 8 bases fit TRBD2. V was pared by 3 bases and J by 7 bases, with 11 bases of the junction left unmatched. This CDR3 is built from 15 residues. The germline CDR1 and CDR2 sequences are MDHEN and SYDVKM. CDR3 nucleotide sequence: TGTGCCAGCAGTTTCGATTGGCGGACTAGCTCTGAGCAGTACTTC. Translating it yields CASSFDWRTSSEQYF.

V gene TRBV5-8 combines with J gene TRBJ1-2; 9 bases agree with TRBD1. Germline CDR1 and CDR2: SGHTS and YDEGEE. The CDR3 sequence is 17 residues long. Trimming removed 2 bases from V and 0 bases from J; junction bases left unmatched: 8. The CDR3 sequence: CASSLGTGSGANYGYTF. CDR3 in DNA: TGTGCCAGCAGCTTAGGGACAGGGAGTGGAGCTAACTATGGCTACACCTTC.

In this sample, this clone turned up a few times. The V call is TRBV9, the J call TRBJ2-3, with TRBD2 identical over 8 bases. The germline gives CDR1 SGDLS, CDR2 YYNGEE. The CDR3 sequence is 16 residues long. The V segment lost 0 bases and the J segment 4 bases; nucleotides outside the gene matches: 7. In DNA form, the CDR3 reads TGTGCCAGCAGCGTAGTAGGGACTAGTCCTCCAGATACGCAGTATTTT. It codes for CASSVVGTSPPDTQYF.

This clone was seen only a few times. The J gene is TRBJ2-7, the V gene TRBV7-9; TRBD1 might be the D (6 bases). Trimming took off 5 bases at V and 6 bases at J, with 17 bases between the two ends. Looked up from germline, CDR1 is SEHNR and CDR2 is FQNEAQ (reference sequence). The CDR3 contains 14 residues. The CDR3 DNA sequence: TGTGCCAGCAGCCCGACCCGGACAGTGGCCGAGCAGTACTTC. Translation gives CASSPTRTVAEQYF. Supplemented by reference TRBV7-9 and TRBJ2-7, the full variable domain reads DTGVSQNPRHKITKRGQNVTFRCDPISEHNRLYWYRQTLGQGPEFLTYFQNEAQLEKSRLLSDRFSAERPKGSFSTLEIQRTEQGDSAMYLCASSPTRTVAEQYFGPGTRLTVT.

This clone has just one count. The V call is TRBV5-6, the J call TRBJ1-2; TRBD1 matches 8 bases. V shed 5 bases, J shed 1 base, and the junction held 16 bases outside the gene matches. The CDR3 contains 18 residues. Germline loops: CDR1 SGHDT, CDR2 YYEEEE. CDR3 amino acids: CASSPRDRFVRSNYGYTF. In DNA form, the CDR3 reads TGTGCCAGCAGTCCACGGGACAGGTTCGTGAGGAGTAACTATGGCTACACCTTC.

The V call is TRBV30, the J call TRBJ2-1; 7 bases agree with TRBD2. The V gene end was trimmed by 2 bases and the J gene end by 9 bases; junction bases not matched to a gene: 10. The CDR3 spans 14 residues. Germline V CDR1 and CDR2: GTSNPN, SVGIG (reference sequence). Here the CDR3 reads CAWSSGGRHREQFF. As DNA, the CDR3 is TGTGCCTGGAGTAGTGGCGGGAGACATCGTGAGCAGTTCTTC.

This chain links TRBV4-1 with TRBJ1-4; the match to TRBD1 covers 9 bases. The J segment lost 7 bases and the V segment lost 3 bases, leaving 9 bases of the junction unmatched. This CDR3 is built from 16 residues. Per the germline V gene, CDR1 is MGHRA and CDR2 is YSYEKL. This CDR3 is CASSHLAGTGTEKLFF. DNA for the CDR3: TGCGCCAGCAGCCACTTAGCCGGGACAGGGACTGAAAAACTGTTTTTT.

V is TRBV3-1 (or the pseudogene TRBV3-2) and J is TRBJ2-3; 10 nucleotides match TRBD2. V was clipped by 6 bases and J by 5 bases; unmatched bases: 8. Looked up from germline, CDR1 is LGHDT and CDR2 is YNNKEL (reference sequence). This CDR3 spans 15 amino acids. The CDR3 DNA reads TGTGCCAGCAGTCTACTAGCGGGAACCCTAGATACGCAGTATTTT. Translated: CASSLLAGTLDTQYF.

The chain joins TRBV11-2 to TRBJ2-1, with unresolved D. This CDR3 spans 13 amino acids. CDR1 and CDR2 from the germline V gene are SGHAT and FQNNGV. The V end lost 1 base, the J end lost 9 bases, and 10 bases lay between the germline ends. The CDR3 loop reads CASSLVLRGEQFF. CDR3 nucleotides: TGTGCCAGCAGCTTAGTCTTGCGTGGTGAGCAGTTCTTC.

The chain uses TRBV27 and TRBJ2-7; TRBD2 matches at 10 bases. Trimming cost V 5 bases and J 7 bases; bases outside gene matches: 8. CDR3 length equals 14 residues. CDR1 is MNHEY, CDR2 SMNVEV, per germline (reference sequence). CDR3 coding DNA: TGTGCCAGCAGTCGTAGCGGGGGGAAGGAAGAGCAGTACTTC. Amino acid sequence: CASSRSGGKEEQYF.

The chain is built from TRBV5-6 and TRBJ1-4; D unresolved. Trimming cost V 8 bases and J 5 bases, with 13 bases left between them. Germline CDR1 is SGHDT and CDR2 is YYEEEE. The CDR3 covers 13 residues. For the CDR3, the DNA is TGTGCCAGTACCGGCAGGAAGAATGAAAAACTGTTTTTT. Its translation: CASTGRKNEKLFF.

This chain connects TRBV30 to TRBJ1-4; 9 nucleotides agree with TRBD1. From germline, CDR1 is GTSNPN and CDR2 SVGIG (reference sequence). The CDR3 extends over 15 amino acids. The trim removed 5 bases at V and 5 bases at J, leaving 9 bases unmatched. CDR3 nucleotide sequence: TGTGCCTGGGAAGGGTCGGACAGGGGCAATGAAAAACTGTTTTTT. This sequence encodes CAWEGSDRGNEKLFF. The whole variable domain, filled in from reference TRBV30 and TRBJ1-4, reads SQTIHQWPATLVQPVGSPLSLECTVEGTSNPNLYWYRQAAGRGLQLLFYSVGIGQISSEVPQNLSASRPQDRQFILSSKKLLLSDSGFYLCAWEGSDRGNEKLFFGSGTQLSVL.

The chain joins TRBV4-3 to TRBJ1-4; 8 positions agree with TRBD1. The CDR3 is 16 amino acids. V shed 3 bases and J 7 bases; nucleotides not matched to a gene: 10. Germline CDR1 LGHNA, CDR2 YSLEER. CDR3 nucleotide sequence: TGCGCCAGCAGCCAGGACCTACAGGGGGATGGTGAAAAACTGTTTTTT. It specifies CASSQDLQGDGEKLFF.

The chain carries TRBV3-1 (or the pseudogene TRBV3-2) and TRBJ1-2; D gene ambiguous. Looked up from germline, CDR1 is LGHDT and CDR2 is YNNKEL (reference sequence). V lost 4 bases and J lost 9, with 15 bases in between. The CDR3 has 13 amino acids. The CDR3 region is CASSPPTGERYTF. In nucleotides, the CDR3 is TGTGCCAGCAGCCCCCCCACCGGGGAACGCTACACCTTC.

The gene calls are TRBV7-2 and TRBJ2-2; 10 bases fit TRBD2. Per the germline V gene, CDR1 is SGHTA and CDR2 is FQGNSA. V gave up 4 bases and J gave up 5 bases; unmatched junction bases: 10. This CDR3 comprises 17 residues. The CDR3 region is CASSSAPLAGITGELFF. CDR3 sequence (DNA): TGTGCCAGCAGCTCCGCCCCACTAGCGGGAATAACCGGGGAGCTGTTTTTT.

This chain connects TRBV12-3 or TRBV12-4 to TRBJ1-5; D might be TRBD1 (6 bases). The V gene lost 1 base and the J gene lost 10 bases, with 11 bases spanning the gap. The CDR3 extends over 13 amino acids. The CDR3 protein is CASSLGTVGPQHF. Here the CDR3 DNA reads TGTGCCAGCAGTTTAGGGACAGTCGGCCCCCAGCATTTT.

CDR3 amino acids: CASSQKPPERVYEQYF. CDR3 sequence (DNA): TGTGCCAGCAGCCAAAAACCCCCCGAGCGGGTCTACGAGCAGTACTTC. The V gene is TRBV3-1 (or the pseudogene TRBV3-2), the J gene TRBJ2-7; D possibly corresponds to TRBD2 (6 bases). The ends were cut back, 2 bases at V and 3 bases at J, with 17 bases in the middle. CDR3 size: 16 residues. CDR1 is LGHDT, CDR2 YNNKEL, per germline (reference sequence).

As to this clone: The CDR3 does not close with the conserved phenylalanine or tryptophan, likely indicating a read error. The limits of the CDR3 on the DNA are not certain, so only TCRdb's listed CDR3 is given. This chain connects TRBV28 to TRBJ1-2; the D call of TRBD1 is as the table states it, not checked on the DNA. The CDR3 sequence runs 13 residues, both termini included. CDR1 and CDR2 (germline): MDHEN, SYDVKM. The CDR3: CASSATARDRLNQ.

This chain uses TRBV6-2 or TRBV6-3 with TRBJ2-3; D remains unclear. Trimming took off 4 bases at V and 9 bases at J, with 11 bases between the two ends. Germline CDR1 and CDR2: MNHEY and SVGEGT. The CDR3 has 12 residues. The CDR3 here is CASSFEVYTQYF. The CDR3 region has the DNA TGTGCCAGCAGTTTTGAGGTTTACACGCAGTATTTT.

The rearrangement joins TRBV5-4 to TRBJ2-5; D is unclear. The CDR3 is 13 residues long. Germline V lookup: CDR1 SGHNT, CDR2 YYREEE (reference sequence). Trimming left V 0 bases short and J 3 bases short, with 6 bases between. The CDR3 sequence is CASSLAPKETQYF. DNA of the CDR3: TGTGCCAGCAGCTTGGCCCCAAAAGAGACCCAGTACTTC.

This clone was counted a few times. The genes are TRBV11-2 and TRBJ2-1; 11 bases agree with TRBD2. J lost 8 bases, V lost 5 bases, and 11 bases had no gene match. Germline CDR1 is SGHAT and CDR2 is FQNNGV. This CDR3 region has 16 residues. The CDR3 DNA follows: TGTGCCAGCAGCGCCCTTAGCGGGAGGGCCGGGCATGAGCAGTTCTTC. This encodes CASSALSGRAGHEQFF.

The chain employs TRBV15 and TRBJ2-1; the D is unclear. Germline values: CDR1 LNHNV, CDR2 YYDKDF (reference sequence). The CDR3 runs 13 residues. Trimming stripped 3 bases from V and 9 bases from J, with 12 bases between. The CDR3 DNA sequence: TGTGCCACCAGCAGTTTCCAGGATGCTGAGCAGTTCTTC. It yields the protein CATSSFQDAEQFF.

This clone was detected a few times. The chain combines TRBV7-8 with TRBJ1-2; 7 nucleotides line up with TRBD1. V shed 5 bases, J shed 2 bases, and the junction held 11 bases outside the gene matches. Per the germline V gene, CDR1 is SGHVS and CDR2 is FQNEAQ. The CDR3 has 16 amino acids. The CDR3 sequence: CASSHLGGRQNYGYTF. The CDR3 DNA follows: TGTGCCAGCAGCCATTTAGGGGGCAGGCAAAACTATGGCTACACCTTC. The complete variable domain, with remaining parts taken from reference TRBV7-8 and TRBJ1-2, reads GAGVSQSPRYKVAKRGQDVALRCDPISGHVSLFWYQQALGQGPEFLTYFQNEAQLDKSGLPSDRFFAERPEGSVSTLKIQRTQQEDSAVYLCASSHLGGRQNYGYTFGSGTRLTVV.

This chain connects TRBV28 to TRBJ2-7; 7 nucleotides match TRBD1. This CDR3 has 14 amino acids. CDR1 is MDHEN, CDR2 SYDVKM, per germline. V shed 10 bases, J shed 7 bases, and the junction held 16 bases outside the gene matches. CDR3 sequence reads: CAILGDSTLEEQYF. CDR3 DNA sequence: TGTGCCATCTTAGGGGACAGTACGCTTGAAGAGCAGTACTTC.

The genes are TRBV7-2 and TRBJ1-5; 7 nucleotides match TRBD1. This CDR3 has 16 residues. Per germline, CDR1 SGHTA and CDR2 FQGNSA. V gave up 1 base and J gave up 2 bases; unmatched junction bases: 5. The CDR3, as DNA: TGTGCCAGCAGCTTAGTAGAGGGGGCAGGCAATCAGCCCCAGCATTTT. This sequence encodes CASSLVEGAGNQPQHF.